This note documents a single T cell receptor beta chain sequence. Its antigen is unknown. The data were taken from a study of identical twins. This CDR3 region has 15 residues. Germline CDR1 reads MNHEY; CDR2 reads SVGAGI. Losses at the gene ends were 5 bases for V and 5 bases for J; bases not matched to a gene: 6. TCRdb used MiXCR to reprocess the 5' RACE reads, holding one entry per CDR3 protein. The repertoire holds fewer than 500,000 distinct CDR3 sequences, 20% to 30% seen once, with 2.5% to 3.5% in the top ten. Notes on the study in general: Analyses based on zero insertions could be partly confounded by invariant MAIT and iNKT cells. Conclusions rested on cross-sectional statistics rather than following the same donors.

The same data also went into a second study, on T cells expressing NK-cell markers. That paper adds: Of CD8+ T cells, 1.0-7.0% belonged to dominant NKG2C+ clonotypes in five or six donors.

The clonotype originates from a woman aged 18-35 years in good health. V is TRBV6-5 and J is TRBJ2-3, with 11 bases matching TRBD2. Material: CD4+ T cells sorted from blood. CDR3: CASSNVGLAGDTQYF. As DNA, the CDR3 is TGTGCCAGCAGTAACGTCGGACTAGCGGGAGATACGCAGTATTTT.